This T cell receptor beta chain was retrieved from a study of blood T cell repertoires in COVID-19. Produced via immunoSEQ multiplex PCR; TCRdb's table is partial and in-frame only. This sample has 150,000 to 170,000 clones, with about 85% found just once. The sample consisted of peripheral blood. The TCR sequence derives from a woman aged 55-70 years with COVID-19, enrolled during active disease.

CDR3 in amino acids: CASSFGQGSGYTF. The CDR3 nucleotides are TGTGCCAGCAGCTTTGGACAGGGTAGCGGCTACACCTTC. The chain is built from TRBV5-6 and TRBJ1-2, with 8 nucleotides matching TRBD1. Germline CDR1 and CDR2: SGHDT and YYEEEE. This CDR3 contains 13 residues. J was trimmed by 8 bases and V by 2 bases; bases with no gene match: 5.